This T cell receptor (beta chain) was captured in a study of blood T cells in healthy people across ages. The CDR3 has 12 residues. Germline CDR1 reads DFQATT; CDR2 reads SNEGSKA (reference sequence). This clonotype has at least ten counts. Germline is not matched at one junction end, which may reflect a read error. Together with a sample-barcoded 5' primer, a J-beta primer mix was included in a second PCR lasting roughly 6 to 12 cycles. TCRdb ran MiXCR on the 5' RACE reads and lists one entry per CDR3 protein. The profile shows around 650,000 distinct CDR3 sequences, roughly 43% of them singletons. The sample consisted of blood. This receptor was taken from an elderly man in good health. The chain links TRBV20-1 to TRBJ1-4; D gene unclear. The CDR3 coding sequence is TGCAGTGTCAACCCGAGAAATGTAAAACTGTTTTTT. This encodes CSVNPRNVKLFF.